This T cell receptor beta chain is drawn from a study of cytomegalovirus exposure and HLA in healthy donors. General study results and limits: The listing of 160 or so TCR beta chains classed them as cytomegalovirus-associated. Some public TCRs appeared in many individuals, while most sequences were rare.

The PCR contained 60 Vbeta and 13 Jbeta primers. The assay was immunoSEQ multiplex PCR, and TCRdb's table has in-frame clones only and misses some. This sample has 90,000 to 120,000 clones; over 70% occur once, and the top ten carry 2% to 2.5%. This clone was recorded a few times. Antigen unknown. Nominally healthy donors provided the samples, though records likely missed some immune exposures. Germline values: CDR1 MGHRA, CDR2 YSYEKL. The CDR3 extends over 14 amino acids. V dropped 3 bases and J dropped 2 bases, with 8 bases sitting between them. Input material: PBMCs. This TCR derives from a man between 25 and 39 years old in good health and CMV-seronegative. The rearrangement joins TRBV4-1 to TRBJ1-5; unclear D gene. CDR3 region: CASSHREGNQPQHF. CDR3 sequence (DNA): TGCGCCAGCAGCCATAGGGAGGGCAATCAGCCCCAGCATTTT.